This is a list of T cell receptor beta chains from one sample in a study of T cell responses to AZD1222 COVID-19 vaccine. Method: immunoSEQ multiplex PCR; TCRdb's copy keeps in-frame clones and lacks some. The sample shows roughly 170,000 clones, about 90% of them seen only once. Source: peripheral blood, taken on day 0 of AZD1222 vaccination. These receptors all stem from an adult in good health. The CDR3 runs from the conserved cysteine through the conserved F or W. The order of the fields is V gene, J gene, D gene, clone size, CDR3 DNA, CDR3 protein. A D gene is named only where the DNA matches it firmly. Clone size is not always given. Where it is, it says once, few, many or a class for expanded clones.

V gene: TRBV7-2; J gene: TRBJ1-1; D gene: -; clone size: -; CDR3 DNA: TGTGCCAGCAGCCTAGAAGAGGGAATGAACACTGAAGCTTTCTTT; CDR3 protein: CASSLEEGMNTEAFF
V gene: TRBV7-9; J gene: TRBJ2-3; D gene: -; clone size: -; CDR3 DNA: TGTGCCAGCAGCTGCGATGATTCGGGCGGGGGCACAGATACGCAGTATTTT; CDR3 protein: CASSCDDSGGGTDTQYF
V gene: TRBV27; J gene: TRBJ2-4; D gene: -; clone size: -; CDR3 DNA: TGTGCCAGCAGTTTATCGGGCGGGCGGGGAAACATTCAGTACTTC; CDR3 protein: CASSLSGGRGNIQYF
V gene: TRBV2; J gene: TRBJ2-5; D gene: -; clone size: -; CDR3 DNA: TGTGCCAGCAGTGAAATCCGGAAGTACTTC; CDR3 protein: CASSEIRKYF
V gene: TRBV28; J gene: TRBJ1-2; D gene: -; clone size: -; CDR3 DNA: TGTGCCAGCAGCCTCCAAGACGGGGGCTATGGCTACACCTTC; CDR3 protein: CASSLQDGGYGYTF
V gene: TRBV5-1; J gene: TRBJ2-7; D gene: -; clone size: -; CDR3 DNA: TGCGCCAGCAGCTCAGGACAGCTCTACGAGCAGTACTTC; CDR3 protein: CASSSGQLYEQYF
V gene: TRBV4-3; J gene: TRBJ2-7; D gene: TRBD1; clone size: -; CDR3 DNA: TGCGCCAGCAGCCAAACGTTCCGACAGGGATTGTCCTACGAGCAGTACTTC; CDR3 protein: CASSQTFRQGLSYEQYF
V gene: TRBV27; J gene: TRBJ2-7; D gene: TRBD2; clone size: once; CDR3 DNA: TGTGCCAGCAGTTTCTTGGTATCCGGGGGGGCCTACGAGCAGTACTTC; CDR3 protein: CASSFLVSGGAYEQYF
V gene: TRBV15; J gene: TRBJ2-7; D gene: -; clone size: -; CDR3 DNA: TGTGCCACCAGCAGTGCGGGTCTCGAGCAGTACTTC; CDR3 protein: CATSSAGLEQYF
V gene: TRBV6-4; J gene: TRBJ2-1; D gene: TRBD2; clone size: few; CDR3 DNA: TGTGCCAGCAGTGACTCAGCGGGAGCCTACAATGAGCAGTTCTTC; CDR3 protein: CASSDSAGAYNEQFF
V gene: TRBV6-2/TRBV6-3; J gene: TRBJ1-2; D gene: -; clone size: -; CDR3 DNA: TGTGCCAGCAGTTACTCCATCGGTCCCCAGGGATTCCGGCTCGGCTACACCTTC; CDR3 protein: CASSYSIGPQGFRLGYTF
V gene: TRBV5-5; J gene: TRBJ2-7; D gene: TRBD1; clone size: once; CDR3 DNA: TGTGCCAGCAGCTTGGAGGGGGCGGTTTATTACGAGCAGTACTTC; CDR3 protein: CASSLEGAVYYEQYF
V gene: TRBV5-4; J gene: TRBJ2-1; D gene: -; clone size: -; CDR3 DNA: TGTGCCAGCAGGACCGCGTTTAGGGGATTCAGCTCCTACAATGAGCAGTTCTTC; CDR3 protein: CASRTAFRGFSSYNEQFF
V gene: TRBV30; J gene: TRBJ2-3; D gene: TRBD1; clone size: -; CDR3 DNA: TGTGCCTGGAGTCCACGGACAGGGTTCCTCACAGATACGCAGTATTTT; CDR3 protein: CAWSPRTGFLTDTQYF
V gene: TRBV30; J gene: TRBJ2-7; D gene: TRBD1; clone size: -; CDR3 DNA: TGTGCCTGGAGCCGAGGGGGACAGGGCAACTACGAGCAGTACTTC; CDR3 protein: CAWSRGGQGNYEQYF
V gene: TRBV5-4; J gene: TRBJ2-6; D gene: TRBD1; clone size: -; CDR3 DNA: TGTGCCAGCAGCCCGTGGACAGGTTTTAGGTCTGGGGCCAACGTCCTGACTTTC; CDR3 protein: CASSPWTGFRSGANVLTF
V gene: TRBV5-1; J gene: TRBJ1-2; D gene: -; clone size: -; CDR3 DNA: TGCGCCAGCAGCCCCAGGTCCCCAGGGCCCAACTATGGCTACACCTTC; CDR3 protein: CASSPRSPGPNYGYTF
V gene: TRBV7-2; J gene: TRBJ2-1; D gene: -; clone size: -; CDR3 DNA: TGTGCCAGCAGCTTTTCGCGCGGAGCCTACAATGAGCAGTTCTTC; CDR3 protein: CASSFSRGAYNEQFF
V gene: TRBV2; J gene: TRBJ1-2; D gene: TRBD1; clone size: -; CDR3 DNA: TGTGCCCAGGACAGGGGGGACAGGGGCTACACCTTC; CDR3 protein: CAQDRGDRGYTF
V gene: TRBV19; J gene: TRBJ2-7; D gene: -; clone size: -; CDR3 DNA: TGTGCCAGTAGTATTTTCGGACCTCCGTCCCAATACGAGCAGTACTTC; CDR3 protein: CASSIFGPPSQYEQYF
V gene: TRBV15; J gene: TRBJ1-2; D gene: -; clone size: -; CDR3 DNA: TGTGCCACCAGCAGACAGGGTGGTCAGGTCGGCTACACCTTC; CDR3 protein: CATSRQGGQVGYTF
V gene: TRBV7-2; J gene: TRBJ1-3; D gene: TRBD1; clone size: -; CDR3 DNA: TGTGCCAGCAGCTTCGACAGGGGGGAAAACACCATATATTTT; CDR3 protein: CASSFDRGENTIYF
V gene: TRBV28; J gene: TRBJ2-1; D gene: TRBD1; clone size: -; CDR3 DNA: TGTGCCAGCAGTTTATCACGGCTAACAGGGGGCTCAGATGAGCAGTTCTTC; CDR3 protein: CASSLSRLTGGSDEQFF
V gene: TRBV7-8; J gene: TRBJ1-3; D gene: -; clone size: -; CDR3 DNA: TGTGCCAGCAGCCACCCCGGAAACACCATATATTTT; CDR3 protein: CASSHPGNTIYF
V gene: TRBV5-1; J gene: TRBJ1-4; D gene: -; clone size: -; CDR3 DNA: TGCGCCAGCAGCTGGACGACCGGGGCTAATGAAAAACTGTTTTTT; CDR3 protein: CASSWTTGANEKLFF
V gene: TRBV20-1; J gene: TRBJ2-3; D gene: TRBD1; clone size: -; CDR3 DNA: TGCAGTGCAAGTCGGGGAGATTCGACCAGGGGGACAGATACGCAGTATTTT; CDR3 protein: CSASRGDSTRGTDTQYF
V gene: TRBV19; J gene: TRBJ1-5; D gene: -; clone size: -; CDR3 DNA: TGTGCCAGTAGTCATAAACAAACCAGGGGAGATCAGCCCCAGCATTTT; CDR3 protein: CASSHKQTRGDQPQHF
V gene: TRBV7-2; J gene: TRBJ1-5; D gene: TRBD1; clone size: -; CDR3 DNA: TGTGCCAGCAGCCCCACAGGGGGCAATCAGCCCCAGCATTTT; CDR3 protein: CASSPTGGNQPQHF
V gene: TRBV5-5; J gene: TRBJ1-3; D gene: -; clone size: -; CDR3 DNA: TGTGCCAGCAGCTTAGTCGGGACGGCGGGTTCAGGAAACACCATATATTTT; CDR3 protein: CASSLVGTAGSGNTIYF
V gene: TRBV28; J gene: TRBJ2-7; D gene: TRBD1; clone size: -; CDR3 DNA: TGTGCCAGCAGTTTTTCCGGGACAGGGAGCGACGAGCAGTACTTC; CDR3 protein: CASSFSGTGSDEQYF
V gene: TRBV11-1; J gene: TRBJ2-5; D gene: TRBD2; clone size: -; CDR3 DNA: TGTGCCAGCAGCTTGGGACTAGCGGCCTTAGCGACCCAGTACTTC; CDR3 protein: CASSLGLAALATQYF
V gene: TRBV9; J gene: TRBJ1-6; D gene: -; clone size: once; CDR3 DNA: TGTGCCAGCAGCGTAGTCGGGGGAGATTCACCCCTCCACTTT; CDR3 protein: CASSVVGGDSPLHF